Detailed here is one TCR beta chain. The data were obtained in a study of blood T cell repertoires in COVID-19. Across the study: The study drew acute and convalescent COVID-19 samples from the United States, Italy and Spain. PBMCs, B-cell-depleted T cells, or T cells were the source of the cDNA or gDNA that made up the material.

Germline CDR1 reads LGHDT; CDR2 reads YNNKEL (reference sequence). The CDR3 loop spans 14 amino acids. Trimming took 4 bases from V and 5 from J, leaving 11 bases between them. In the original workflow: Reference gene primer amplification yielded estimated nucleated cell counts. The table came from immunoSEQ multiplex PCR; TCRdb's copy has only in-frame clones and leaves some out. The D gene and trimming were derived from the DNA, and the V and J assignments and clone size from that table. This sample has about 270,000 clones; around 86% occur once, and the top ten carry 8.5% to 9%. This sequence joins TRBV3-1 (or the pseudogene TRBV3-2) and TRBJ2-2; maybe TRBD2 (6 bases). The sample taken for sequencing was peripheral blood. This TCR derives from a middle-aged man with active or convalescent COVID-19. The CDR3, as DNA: TGTGCCAGCAGCCGACTAGGTGGAACCGGGGAGCTGTTTTTT. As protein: CASSRLGGTGELFF.